This passage covers 14 T cell receptor beta chains from one sample sequenced in a study of T cells in tuberculosis. Method: immunoSEQ multiplex PCR; TCRdb's copy keeps in-frame clones and lacks some. The table records about 43,000 clones, 90% to 95% of them present only once. Specimen: PBMCs. All receptors come from a donor aged 10-29 years with latent tuberculosis or without tuberculosis infection. Some clones in this sample may be carry-over from other donors' samples.

The V gene is TRBV7-2, the J gene TRBJ2-1; D uncertain. The CDR3 runs 11 residues. Trimming removed 5 bases from V and 4 bases from J, with 3 bases in between. In germline, CDR1 is SGHTA, CDR2 FQGNSA. The CDR3 bases are TGTGCCAGCAGCATATACAATGAGCAGTTCTTC. Protein sequence: CASSIYNEQFF.

The rearrangement links TRBV29-1 to TRBJ2-1; D perhaps matches TRBD1 (5 bases). The germline V gene has CDR1 SQVTM and CDR2 ANQGSEA. V lost 7 bases and J lost 3, with 16 bases in between. The CDR3 consists of 14 residues. In DNA form, the CDR3 reads TGCAGCGGGGGCCTGGGCGCAAACTACAATGAGCAGTTCTTC. The encoded protein is CSGGLGANYNEQFF.

CDR3 region: CASSPGTATYEQYF. DNA of the CDR3: TGTGCCAGCTCACCCGGGACAGCCACCTACGAGCAGTACTTC. The chain carries TRBV18 and TRBJ2-7; 7 positions match TRBD1. The V gene's germline CDR1 is KGHSH and CDR2 LQKENI. Trimming removed 3 bases from V and 2 bases from J; junction bases left unmatched: 4. This CDR3 is built from 14 residues.

The gene calls are TRBV27 and TRBJ1-1; weak D call: TRBD1 (5 bases). Per the germline V gene, CDR1 is MNHEY and CDR2 is SMNVEV (reference sequence). The V end lost 8 bases, the J end lost 1 base, and 14 bases lay between the germline ends. This CDR3 region has 14 residues. The CDR3, as DNA: TGTGCCAGCTGTGGGGCCTGGGGGAACACTGAAGCTTTCTTT. Residues: CASCGAWGNTEAFF.

The J gene is TRBJ1-5, the V gene TRBV21-1; no DNA check was done on the table's D call, TRBD1. TRBV21-1 is described as a pseudogene. The CDR3 is made up of 17 amino acids. The CDR3 DNA sequence: TGTGCCAGCAGCCCCGGAAGACACCTCTATAGCAATCAGCCCCAGCATTTT. It codes for CASSPGRHLYSNQPQHF.

The genes are TRBV28 and TRBJ1-1, with a weak D call TRBD1 (6 bases). The CDR3 runs 15 residues. Trimming cost V 3 bases and J 2 bases, with 13 bases left between them. Germline V gives CDR1 MDHEN, CDR2 SYDVKM. The CDR3 sequence: CASSFRGERNTEAFF. The CDR3 coding sequence is TGTGCCAGCAGTTTCAGGGGCGAGAGAAACACTGAAGCTTTCTTT.

This sequence joins TRBV5-6 and TRBJ1-3; 8 bases agree with TRBD1. J lost 1 base, V lost 6 bases, and 6 bases had no gene match. CDR3 size: 15 residues. Looked up from germline, CDR1 is SGHDT and CDR2 is YYEEEE. The CDR3: CASNDRGSSGNTIYF. The CDR3 DNA sequence: TGTGCCAGCAACGACAGGGGTTCTTCTGGAAACACCATATATTTT.

This chain connects TRBV29-1 to TRBJ2-6; 8 nucleotides match TRBD1. J lost 4 bases, V lost 4 bases, and 12 bases had no gene match. The germline CDR1 and CDR2 sequences are SQVTM and ANQGSEA. This CDR3 is 17 amino acids long. The CDR3 loop reads CSVASGSGGSGANVLTF. Written as DNA, the CDR3 is TGCAGCGTTGCTTCGGGATCAGGGGGCTCCGGGGCCAACGTCCTGACTTTC.

This clone appeared once. V gene TRBV27 combines with J gene TRBJ2-7; the D is unclear. The CDR3 consists of 13 residues. The V gene lost 8 bases and the J gene lost 4 bases, with 15 bases spanning the gap. Germline-derived CDR1 and CDR2 are MNHEY and SMNVEV (reference sequence). The CDR3 loop reads CASATTSGYEQYF. CDR3 DNA sequence: TGTGCCAGCGCGACCACGTCCGGGTACGAGCAGTACTTC.

This chain joins TRBV27 and TRBJ1-1; 7 nucleotides align to TRBD1. Trimming removed 6 bases from V and 3 bases from J; junction bases left unmatched: 7. Germline lookup yields CDR1 MNHEY and CDR2 SMNVEV (reference sequence). The length of the CDR3 is 14 residues. The CDR3 loop reads CASSYTTGYTEAFF. CDR3 in DNA: TGTGCCAGCAGCTACACGACAGGGTACACTGAAGCTTTCTTT.

The rearrangement joins TRBV4-1 to TRBJ2-3; D gene unclear. V gave up 1 base and J gave up 5 bases, with 4 bases separating them. Germline V gene sequence: CDR1 MGHRA, CDR2 YSYEKL. The CDR3 consists of 12 residues. Here the CDR3 DNA reads TGCGCCAGCAGCCAAGTAGAAGATACGCAGTATTTT. This translates into CASSQVEDTQYF.

The gene calls are TRBV30 and TRBJ1-2, with unresolved D. The length of the CDR3 is 16 residues. CDR1 is GTSNPN and CDR2 is SVGIG in the germline V gene (reference sequence). V was pared by 2 bases and J by 4 bases, with 20 bases between. The CDR3, as DNA: TGTGCCTGGAGTTTAGCCTCGTCTTTATACGGCTATGGCTACACCTTC. This sequence encodes CAWSLASSLYGYGYTF.

The chain carries TRBV7-9 and TRBJ1-5; TRBD1 matches at 7 bases. Trimming removed 5 bases from V and 4 bases from J; junction bases left unmatched: 2. This CDR3 comprises 13 residues. CDR1 and CDR2 (germline): SEHNR, FQNEAQ (reference sequence). The chain's CDR3 is CASSPDRNQPQHF. CDR3 coding DNA: TGTGCCAGCAGCCCGGACAGGAATCAGCCCCAGCATTTT.

This clone was observed a single time. The chain employs TRBV2 and TRBJ1-2; 10 nucleotides match TRBD1. Per the germline V gene, CDR1 is SNHLY and CDR2 is FYNNEI. Losses at the gene ends were 0 bases for V and 4 bases for J; bases not matched to a gene: 8. The CDR3 extends over 17 amino acids. As DNA, the CDR3 is TGTGCCAGCAGTGAAGCGTTGACAGGGGGCGCGGGCTATGGCTACACCTTC. It encodes CASSEALTGGAGYGYTF.